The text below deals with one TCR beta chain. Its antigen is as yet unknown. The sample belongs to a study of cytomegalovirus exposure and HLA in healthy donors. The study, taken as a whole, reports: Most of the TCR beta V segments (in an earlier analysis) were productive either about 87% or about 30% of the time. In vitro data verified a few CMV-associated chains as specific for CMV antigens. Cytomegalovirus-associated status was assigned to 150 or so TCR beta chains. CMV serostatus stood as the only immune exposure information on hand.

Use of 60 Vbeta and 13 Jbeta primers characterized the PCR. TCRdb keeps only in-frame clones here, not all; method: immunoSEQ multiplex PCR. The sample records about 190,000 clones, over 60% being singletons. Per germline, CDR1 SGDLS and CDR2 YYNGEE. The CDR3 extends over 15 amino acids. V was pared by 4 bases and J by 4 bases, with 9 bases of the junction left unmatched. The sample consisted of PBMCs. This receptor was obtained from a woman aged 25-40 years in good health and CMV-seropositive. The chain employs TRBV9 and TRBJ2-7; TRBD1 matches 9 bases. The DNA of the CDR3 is TGTGCCAGCAGCCCACCCCCTGGGACAGGGTACGAGCAGTACTTC. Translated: CASSPPPGTGYEQYF. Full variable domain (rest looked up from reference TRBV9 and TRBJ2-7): DSGVTQTPKHLITATGQRVTLRCSPRSGDLSVYWYQQSLDQGLQFLIQYYNGEERAKGNILERFSAQQFPDLHSELNLSSLELGDSALYFCASSPPPGTGYEQYFGPGTRLTVT.